This T cell receptor beta chain was retrieved from a study of T cells in Graves' hyperthyroidism and ophthalmopathy. As for the study in general: Peripheral blood was obtained at initial diagnosis, preceding any treatment.

The sample, blood from the first hyperthyroidism diagnosis, precedes any ophthalmopathy symptoms. Study-wide findings and caveats: Among clonotypes expanded in thyroid above 0.001, most were also found in blood.

RNA transcripts were the template for amplifying TCR beta CDR3 regions. Using the HTBI primer set, a first-round RT-PCR was run on the TCR CDR3. TCRdb re-called the multiplex PCR reads through MiXCR, storing one row per CDR3 protein. The sample holds around 350,000 distinct CDR3 sequences, about a sixth seen once. In germline, CDR1 is MGHRA, CDR2 YSYEKL. V lost 1 base and J lost 1, with 19 bases in between. The CDR3 extends over 18 amino acids. Points on this clonotype: Its antigen is as yet unknown.

The V call is TRBV4-1, the J call TRBJ1-1; D not certain. Sequenced material: blood. This clonotype originated in a woman aged 30 to 39 with Graves' hyperthyroidism that later progressed to Graves' ophthalmopathy. CDR3 amino acids: CASSQGKPKGLGNTEAFF. For the CDR3, the DNA is TGCGCCAGCAGCCAAGGCAAACCCAAGGGATTGGGGAACACTGAAGCTTTCTTT.